A single sample gave rise to the 12 T cell receptor beta chains below, sequenced in a study of blood T cell repertoires in COVID-19 (dated by TCRdb to 2018 to 2021). The method was the immunoSEQ multiplex PCR assay. Held by TCRdb, this immuneACCESS table contains in-frame sequences only and omits some clones. Under half of the omission traces to an unresolved V gene where checked; the cause of the rest is unknown. The sample data list 350,000 or so clones, and roughly 90% of these were observed just once. The top ten clones comprise 1% of the sample. Sequencing was done on a sample of PBMCs or T cells enriched from blood (not recorded which). The receptors were gathered from a woman aged 30 to 39 who had been exposed to COVID-19.

The J gene is TRBJ1-5, the V gene TRBV7-2; TRBD1 is a possible D gene (5 bases). The germline V gene encodes CDR1 SGHTA and CDR2 FQGNSA. CDR3 length equals 16 residues. The ends were cut back, 1 base at V and 2 bases at J, with 12 bases in the middle. The CDR3 nucleotides are TGTGCCAGCAGCTTAGTACAGGCGGGGGGCAATCAGCCCCAGCATTTT. As protein: CASSLVQAGGNQPQHF.

This chain links TRBV11-3 with TRBJ2-7; tentative D call: TRBD2 (6 bases). Germline V gives CDR1 SGHNT, CDR2 YENEEA. This CDR3 has 15 residues. V was clipped by 5 bases and J by 0 bases, with 14 bases between them. DNA of the CDR3: TGTGCCAGCAGCCCTGGGGCGGGGATCTCCTACGAGCAGTACTTC. Encoded protein: CASSPGAGISYEQYF.

About this clone itself: Other nucleotide sequences in the sample specify the same CDR3. The chain is built from TRBV5-1 and TRBJ2-7, with a possible D match to TRBD2 (5 bases). The CDR3 is made up of 15 amino acids. V dropped 0 bases and J dropped 3 bases, with 13 bases sitting between them. From germline, CDR1 is SGHRS and CDR2 YFSETQ. The CDR3 DNA reads TGCGCCAGCAGCTTGGCCGGCCTAGCCGGCTACGAGCAGTACTTC. This translates into CASSLAGLAGYEQYF. The variable domain in full, completed from reference TRBV5-1 and TRBJ2-7, reads KAGVTQTPRYLIKTRGQQVTLSCSPISGHRSVSWYQQTPGQGLQFLFEYFSETQRNKGNFPGRFSGRQFSNSRSEMNVSTLELGDSALYLCASSLAGLAGYEQYFGPGTRLTVT.

V usage is TRBV25-1 and J usage is TRBJ1-1; D is perhaps TRBD1 (5 bases). The germline V gene encodes CDR1 MGHDK and CDR2 SYGVNS. The CDR3 is 10 residues long. With 9 bases removed from V and 7 bases from J, the gap between germline ends came to 9 bases. Written as DNA, the CDR3 is TGTGCCAGTTCTCAGGGTGAAGCTTTCTTT. Translation: CASSQGEAFF. Variable domain in full (rest from reference TRBV25-1 and TRBJ1-1): EADIYQTPRYLVIGTGKKITLECSQTMGHDKMYWYQQDPGMELHLIHYSYGVNSTEKGDLSSESTVSRIRTEHFPLTLESARPSHTSQYLCASSQGEAFFGQGTRLTVV.

The rearrangement links TRBV27 to TRBJ2-7; 8 bases match TRBD1. With V trimmed by 6 bases and J by 0 bases, 10 bases remained unmatched. CDR1 and CDR2 (germline): MNHEY, SMNVEV (reference sequence). This CDR3 spans 16 amino acids. The CDR3 spells CASSTIRTGTSYEQYF. DNA for the CDR3: TGTGCCAGCAGCACAATCCGGACAGGGACCTCCTACGAGCAGTACTTC.

This clone was counted only a few times. The CDR3: CASSLGQGLGETQYF. The CDR3 bases are TGTGCCAGCAGCTTGGGGCAGGGGCTGGGAGAGACCCAGTACTTC. The chain carries TRBV11-3 and TRBJ2-5; D may be TRBD1 (6 bases). Germline V lookup: CDR1 SGHNT, CDR2 YENEEA. The CDR3 runs 15 residues. V lost 3 bases and J 4 bases, leaving 15 bases between the germline ends. Filled out from reference TRBV11-3 and TRBJ2-5, the complete variable domain reads EAGVVQSPRYKIIEKKQPVAFWCNPISGHNTLYWYLQNLGQGPELLIRYENEEAVDDSQLPKDRFSAERLKGVDSTLKIQPAELGDSAVYLCASSLGQGLGETQYFGPGTRLLVL.

The chain uses TRBV10-1 and TRBJ2-7, with D possibly being TRBD1 (5 bases). The CDR3 has 12 amino acids. The V end lost 11 bases, the J end lost 5 bases, and 16 bases lay between the germline ends. Germline V gene sequence: CDR1 WNHNN, CDR2 SYGVQD (reference sequence). CDR3 DNA sequence: TGCGCCCTCGGCGGCAGGGCCCACGAGCAGTACTTC. Its protein is CALGGRAHEQYF.

The chain joins TRBV6-5 to TRBJ2-1; TRBD2 might be the D (6 bases). The V gene's germline CDR1 is MNHEY and CDR2 SVGAGI. Trimming took 6 bases from V and 9 from J, leaving 12 bases between them. There are 12 residues in the CDR3. The CDR3 region is CASSQLAGEQFF. Written as DNA, the CDR3 is TGTGCCAGCAGCCAACTAGCTGGTGAGCAGTTCTTC.

The chain joins TRBV6-5 to TRBJ2-5; the D gene is possibly TRBD2 (5 bases). Between the trimmed V and J ends, which lost 1 base and 3 bases, there was a span of 15 bases. Germline CDR1 MNHEY, CDR2 SVGAGI. The CDR3 is 16 residues long. The CDR3: CASSYLGAGTKETQYF. Here the CDR3 DNA reads TGTGCCAGCAGTTACTTAGGTGCGGGTACCAAAGAGACCCAGTACTTC.

The rearrangement joins TRBV11-3 to TRBJ2-7; perhaps TRBD2 as D (6 bases). Trimming left V 7 bases short and J 0 bases short, with 16 bases between. CDR1 is SGHNT and CDR2 is YENEEA in the germline V gene. The CDR3 consists of 15 residues. In nucleotides, the CDR3 is TGTGCCAGCACAGCCAACGGAGGGCCCTCCTACGAGCAGTACTTC. Translation: CASTANGGPSYEQYF.

The CDR3 loop reads CASSLGGGLAGGETQYF. Here the CDR3 DNA reads TGCGCCAGCAGCTTAGGCGGCGGACTAGCGGGAGGGGAGACCCAGTACTTC. The V call is TRBV5-1, the J call TRBJ2-5, with 15 bases fitting TRBD2. The CDR3 runs to 17 residues. The trim removed 2 bases at V and 5 bases at J, leaving 7 bases unmatched. Germline loops: CDR1 SGHRS, CDR2 YFSETQ.

The V gene is TRBV6-6, the J gene TRBJ1-4, with a possible D match to TRBD1 (6 bases). This CDR3 contains 15 residues. Germline CDR1 MNHNY, CDR2 SVGAGI (reference sequence). V gave up 4 bases and J gave up 0 bases, with 9 bases separating them. CDR3 DNA: TGTGCCAGCAGTTTAGACAGGCCAACTAATGAAAAACTGTTTTTT. Protein: CASSLDRPTNEKLFF.